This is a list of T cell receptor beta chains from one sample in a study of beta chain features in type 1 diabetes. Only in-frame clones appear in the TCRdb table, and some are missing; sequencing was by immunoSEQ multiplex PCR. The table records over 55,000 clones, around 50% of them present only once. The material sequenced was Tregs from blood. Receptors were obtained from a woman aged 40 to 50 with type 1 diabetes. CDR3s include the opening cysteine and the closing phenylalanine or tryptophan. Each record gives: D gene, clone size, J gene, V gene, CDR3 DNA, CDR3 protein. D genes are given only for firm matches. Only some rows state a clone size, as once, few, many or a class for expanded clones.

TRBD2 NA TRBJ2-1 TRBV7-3 TGTGCCAGCAGCCCCGGACTAGCGGGTTACAATGAGCAGTTCTTC CASSPGLAGYNEQFF
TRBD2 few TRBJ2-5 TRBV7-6 TGTGCCAGCAGCCTAGCGGGAGTAGAGACCCAGTACTTC CASSLAGVETQYF
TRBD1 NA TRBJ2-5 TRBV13 TGTGCCAGCAGCTTAGTCGCAGGGGGAGAGACCCAGTACTTC CASSLVAGGETQYF
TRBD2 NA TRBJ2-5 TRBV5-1 TGCGCCAGCTGCTCAAGCCCTAGCGGTGAAGAGACCCAGTACTTC CASCSSPSGEETQYF
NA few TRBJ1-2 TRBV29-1 TGCAGCGTTGAAGCGGGGTACGATGGCTACACCTTC CSVEAGYDGYTF
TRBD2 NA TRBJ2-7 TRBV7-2 TGTGCCAGCAGCCCCCTAGCGGGAGGAAATTACGAGCAGTACTTC CASSPLAGGNYEQYF
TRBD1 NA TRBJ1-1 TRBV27 TGTGCCAGCAACGACAGGGAGGCCTCCGAAGCTTTCTTT CASNDREASEAFF
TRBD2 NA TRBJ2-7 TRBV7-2 TGTGCCAGCAGCCGAGGTGCCGGGACTAGCGATAGATACGAGCAGTACTTC CASSRGAGTSDRYEQYF
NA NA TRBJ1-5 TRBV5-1 TGCGCCAGCAGCTTAGGGACAATGGATCAGCCCCAGCATTTT CASSLGTMDQPQHF
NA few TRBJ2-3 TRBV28 TGTGCCAGCAGCCCCCCCGGACTCACAGATACGCAGTATTTT CASSPPGLTDTQYF
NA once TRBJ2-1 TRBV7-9 TGTGCCAGTCTCCCGGACCCGAGGGGGGGGTTCTTATCCTACAATGAGCAGTTCTTC CASLPDPRGGFLSYNEQFF
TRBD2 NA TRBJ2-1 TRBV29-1 TGCAGCGCTCTGGGGGCTAGCGGGACCAATAATGAGCAGTTCTTC CSALGASGTNNEQFF
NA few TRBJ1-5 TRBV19 TGTGCCACCAGCCGGGACAACAGGGCCCTTAGCAATCAGCCCCAGCATTTT CATSRDNRALSNQPQHF
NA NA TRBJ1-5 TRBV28 TGTGCCAGCAGGTACCCCGGGGATCAGCCCCAGCATTTT CASRYPGDQPQHF
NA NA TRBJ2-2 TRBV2 TGTGCCAGCAGGCCCCAGGGGCCGGGCACCGGGGAGCTGTTTTTT CASRPQGPGTGELFF
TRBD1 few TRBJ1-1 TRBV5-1 TGCGCCAGCAGCTTGGGGGGGACAGCCTTACACGAAGCTTTCTTT CASSLGGTALHEAFF
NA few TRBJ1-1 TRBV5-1 TGCGCCAGCAGCTTGGATGGAGGCGCTGAAGCTTTCTTT CASSLDGGAEAFF
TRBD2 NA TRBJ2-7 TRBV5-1 TGCGCCAGCAGCTTGGCTAGCGGGAGTTCCTACGAGCAGTACTTC CASSLASGSSYEQYF
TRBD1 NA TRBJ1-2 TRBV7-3 TGTGCCAGCAGCTCCTCCTACGACAGGGCCAGCGGTGGCTACACCTTC CASSSSYDRASGGYTF
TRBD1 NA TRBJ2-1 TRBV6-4 TGTGCCAGCAGTGACTCCAGGGGGCCCTACAATGAGCAGTTCTTC CASSDSRGPYNEQFF
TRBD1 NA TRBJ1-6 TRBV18 TGTGCCAGCTCATCCCGGGACAGTAATTCACCCCTCCACTTT CASSSRDSNSPLHF
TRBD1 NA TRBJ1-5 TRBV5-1 TGCGCCAGCAGCTTACAGGGGGAAGAGCAGCCCCAGCATTTT CASSLQGEEQPQHF
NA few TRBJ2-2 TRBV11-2 TGTGCCAGCAGCTTAGGCAGATACACCGGGGAGCTGTTTTTT CASSLGRYTGELFF
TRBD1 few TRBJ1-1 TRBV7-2 TGTGCCAGCAGGAGCGATCGGGACAGGATGAACACTGAAGCTTTCTTT CASRSDRDRMNTEAFF
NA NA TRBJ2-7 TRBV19 TGTGCCAGTAGTTTTTGGTTTGACAACACCTACGAGCAGTACTTC CASSFWFDNTYEQYF
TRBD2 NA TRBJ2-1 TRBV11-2 TGTGCCAGCAGCTTAGATGAACTACTAGCGGGAGTTGAGCAGTTCTTC CASSLDELLAGVEQFF
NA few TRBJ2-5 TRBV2 TGTGCCAGCAGTGCGAGAGAGACCCAGTACTTC CASSARETQYF
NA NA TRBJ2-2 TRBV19 TGTGCCAGTAGTCCGACAGGCCCCGGGGAGCTGTTTTTT CASSPTGPGELFF
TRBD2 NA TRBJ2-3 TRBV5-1 TGCGCCAGCAGCCCAATAGGCGGGAGTAACGCAGATACGCAGTATTTT CASSPIGGSNADTQYF
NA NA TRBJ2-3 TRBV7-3 TGTGCCAGCAGCCCCTATTCGGGGGATACGCAGTATTTT CASSPYSGDTQYF
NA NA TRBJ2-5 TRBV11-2 TGTGCCAGCAGCCAACTAAGGGGATTCCAAGAGACCCAGTACTTC CASSQLRGFQETQYF
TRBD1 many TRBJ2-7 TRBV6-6 TGTGCCAGCAGCTCTACGACAGGGCCCGAGCAGTACTTC CASSSTTGPEQYF
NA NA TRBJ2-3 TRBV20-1 TGCAGTGCCGAGGGGGGGGATACGCAGTATTTT CSAEGGDTQYF
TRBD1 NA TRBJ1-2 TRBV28 TGTGCCAGCAGGAAGGGACAGCCCATCTATGGCTACACCTTC CASRKGQPIYGYTF
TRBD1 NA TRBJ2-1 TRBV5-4 TGTGCCAGCAGCCTGGACAGGGCGGGTGAGCAGTTCTTC CASSLDRAGEQFF
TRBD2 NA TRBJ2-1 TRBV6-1 TGTGCCAGCAGTGAAATCTCGCGGGGGGGCAATGAGCAGTTCTTC CASSEISRGGNEQFF
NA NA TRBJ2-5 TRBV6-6 TGTGCCAGCGGGGCCTACCGGGACTGGCAAGAGACCCAGTACTTC CASGAYRDWQETQYF
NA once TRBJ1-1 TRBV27 TGTGCCAGCAGTTTTTCCCCGGGACTGGGGTCCACTGAAGCTTTCTTT CASSFSPGLGSTEAFF
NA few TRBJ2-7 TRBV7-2 TGTGCCAGCAGCTTGCTACAGGGCCACGAGCAGTACTTC CASSLLQGHEQYF
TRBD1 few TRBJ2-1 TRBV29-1 TGCAGCGTTGGGGGGATGAGTCGACGGACAGGGAGTGATGAGCAGTTCTTC CSVGGMSRRTGSDEQFF
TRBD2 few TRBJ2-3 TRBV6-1 TGTGCCAGCAGTGTTATGGCGGGGGGGAGAGATACGCAGTATTTT CASSVMAGGRDTQYF
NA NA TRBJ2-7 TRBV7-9 TGTGCCAGCAGCGGCACAGGAGCCTACGAGCAGTACTTC CASSGTGAYEQYF
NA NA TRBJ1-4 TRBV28 TGTGCCAGCAGTTTTCAGGGTGTGGGTGAAAAACTGTTTTTT CASSFQGVGEKLFF
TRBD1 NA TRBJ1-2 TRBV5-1 TGCGCCAGCAGCTTTGGGGACAGGGACTCTAACTATGGCTACACCTTC CASSFGDRDSNYGYTF
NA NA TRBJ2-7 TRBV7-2 TGTGCCAGCAGCTCGGTGGGCGGGGCGGGAGAGCAGTACTTC CASSSVGGAGEQYF
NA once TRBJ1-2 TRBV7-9 TGTGCCAGCAGCCTAATGGTATTCGATGGCTACACCTTC CASSLMVFDGYTF
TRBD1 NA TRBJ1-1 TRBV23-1 TGCGCCAGCAGTCAAGCCCAACGGCGGGACAGGGGGTGGAACACTGAAGCTTTCTTT CASSQAQRRDRGWNTEAFF
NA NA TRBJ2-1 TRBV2 TGTGCCAGCAGTGCGATCCTTAGCTACAATGAGCAGTTCTTC CASSAILSYNEQFF